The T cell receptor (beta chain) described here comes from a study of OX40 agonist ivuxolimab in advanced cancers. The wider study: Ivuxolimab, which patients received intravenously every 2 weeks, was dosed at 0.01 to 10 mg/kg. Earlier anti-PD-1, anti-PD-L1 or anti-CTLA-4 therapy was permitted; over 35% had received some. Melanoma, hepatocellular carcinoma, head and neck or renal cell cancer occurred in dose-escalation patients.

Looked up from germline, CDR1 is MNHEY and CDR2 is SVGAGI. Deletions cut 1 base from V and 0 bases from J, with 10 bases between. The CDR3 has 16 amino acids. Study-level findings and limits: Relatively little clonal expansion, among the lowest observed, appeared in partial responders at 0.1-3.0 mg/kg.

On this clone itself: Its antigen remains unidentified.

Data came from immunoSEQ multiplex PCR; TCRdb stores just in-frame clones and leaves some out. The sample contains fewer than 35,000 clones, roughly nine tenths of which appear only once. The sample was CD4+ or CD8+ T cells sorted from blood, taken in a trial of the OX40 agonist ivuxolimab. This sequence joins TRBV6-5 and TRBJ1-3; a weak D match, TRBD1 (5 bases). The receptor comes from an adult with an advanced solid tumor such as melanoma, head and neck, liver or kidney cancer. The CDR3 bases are TGTGCCAGCAGTTACTGGGGACGGTCCTCTGGAAACACCATATATTTT. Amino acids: CASSYWGRSSGNTIYF.